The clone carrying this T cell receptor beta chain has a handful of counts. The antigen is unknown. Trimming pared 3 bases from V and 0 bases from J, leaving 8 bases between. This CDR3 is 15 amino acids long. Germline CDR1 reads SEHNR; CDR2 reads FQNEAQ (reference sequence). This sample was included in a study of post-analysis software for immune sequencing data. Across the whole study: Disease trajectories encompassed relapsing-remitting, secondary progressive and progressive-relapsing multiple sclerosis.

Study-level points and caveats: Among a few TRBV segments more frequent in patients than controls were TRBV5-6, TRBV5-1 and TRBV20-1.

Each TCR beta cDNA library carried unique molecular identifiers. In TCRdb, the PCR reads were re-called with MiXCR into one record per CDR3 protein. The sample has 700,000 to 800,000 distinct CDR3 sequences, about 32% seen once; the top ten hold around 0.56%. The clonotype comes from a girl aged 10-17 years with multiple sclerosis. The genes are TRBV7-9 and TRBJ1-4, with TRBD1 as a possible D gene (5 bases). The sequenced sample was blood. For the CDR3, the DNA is TGTGCCAGCAGCTTTCCGGGGCCAACTAATGAAAAACTGTTTTTT. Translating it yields CASSFPGPTNEKLFF.